Listed here are 10 T cell receptor beta chains from one sample, sequenced in a study of OX40 agonist ivuxolimab in advanced cancers. Produced via immunoSEQ multiplex PCR; TCRdb's table is partial and in-frame only. Of tens of thousands of clones listed, around 86% are singletons. Specimen: CD4+ or CD8+ T cells sorted from blood, collected in a trial of the OX40 agonist ivuxolimab. The receptor source for this set is an adult with an advanced solid tumor such as melanoma, head and neck, liver or kidney cancer.

This clone was seen only once. This chain joins TRBV30 and TRBJ1-2; 7 nucleotides agree with TRBD1. The CDR3 extends over 14 amino acids. The trim removed 6 bases at V and 2 bases at J, leaving 9 bases unmatched. In germline, CDR1 is GTSNPN, CDR2 SVGIG (reference sequence). The CDR3 bases are TGTGCCTGCTGGGTACCGGGACAGAACTATGGCTACACCTTC. This gives the protein CACWVPGQNYGYTF.

This chain connects TRBV28 to TRBJ1-1; 10 positions match TRBD1. J gave up 5 bases and V 6 bases, and 9 bases lay outside the gene matches. Germline V gene lookup returns CDR1 MDHEN and CDR2 SYDVKM. The CDR3 contains 15 residues. The DNA of the CDR3 is TGTGCCAGCAGCTCGACCGGACAGGGGGGAACTGAAGCTTTCTTT. This translates into CASSSTGQGGTEAFF.

Here the CDR3 DNA reads TGTGCCAGCAGTGACGAGGGTTACAATGAGCAGTTCTTC. This encodes CASSDEGYNEQFF. The chain has TRBV6-4 and TRBJ2-1, with a weak D call TRBD2 (5 bases). From germline, CDR1 is MRHNA and CDR2 SNTAGT. This CDR3 comprises 13 residues. V dropped 2 bases and J dropped 4 bases, with 6 bases sitting between them.

The V and J genes are TRBV7-3 and TRBJ2-2; TRBD1 matches 7 bases. Germline values: CDR1 SGHTA, CDR2 FQGTGA. The CDR3 is made up of 14 amino acids. V dropped 3 bases and J dropped 6; count of bases not matched to a gene: 4. CDR3 in DNA: TGTGCCAGCAGCTTTTCCACAGGGGCCGGGGAGCTGTTTTTT. Encoded protein: CASSFSTGAGELFF.

The chain has TRBV7-9 and TRBJ2-6; D call uncertain. CDR3 length equals 14 residues. Germline V lookup: CDR1 SEHNR, CDR2 FQNEAQ (reference sequence). V lost 8 bases, J lost 4 bases, and 12 bases lay in between. The CDR3: CASSLGEGANVLTF. The CDR3 nucleotides read TGTGCCAGCTCCCTCGGTGAAGGGGCCAACGTCCTGACTTTC. Full variable domain (outside the CDR3, taken from reference TRBV7-9 and TRBJ2-6): DTGVSQNPRHKITKRGQNVTFRCDPISEHNRLYWYRQTLGQGPEFLTYFQNEAQLEKSRLLSDRFSAERPKGSFSTLEIQRTEQGDSAMYLCASSLGEGANVLTFGAGSRLTVL.

The chain uses TRBV19 and TRBJ2-1; D ambiguous. Germline CDR1 and CDR2: LNHDA and SQIVND (reference sequence). This CDR3 comprises 12 residues. Trimming removed 6 bases from V and 4 bases from J, with 7 bases in between. CDR3 nucleotide sequence: TGTGCCAGTAGGCGCAGTTACAATGAGCAGTTCTTC. Translating gives CASRRSYNEQFF. The whole variable domain, remainder taken from reference TRBV19 and TRBJ2-1, is DGGITQSPKYLFRKEGQNVTLSCEQNLNHDAMYWYRQDPGQGLRLIYYSQIVNDFQKGDIAEGYSVSREKKESFPLTVTSAQKNPTAFYLCASRRSYNEQFFGPGTRLTVL.

V usage is TRBV12-5 and J usage is TRBJ2-2; D may be TRBD1 (6 bases). CDR1 LGHNT and CDR2 FRNRAP come from the germline V gene. The CDR3 sequence is 21 residues long. Trimming removed 6 bases from V and 3 bases from J, with 32 bases in between. The CDR3 coding sequence is TGTGCTAGTGGCACACAGGGAACCCTAACTTCTAGCACTATAGACACCGGGGAGCTGTTTTTT. This translates into CASGTQGTLTSSTIDTGELFF.

The rearrangement joins TRBV5-1 to TRBJ2-1; no definite D call. This CDR3 is built from 13 residues. V lost 5 bases and J 5 bases, leaving 11 bases between the germline ends. Per the germline V gene, CDR1 is SGHRS and CDR2 is YFSETQ. DNA for the CDR3: TGCGCCAGCAGGGGCTCCGTCAACAATGAGCAGTTCTTC. It codes for CASRGSVNNEQFF.

V gene TRBV28 combines with J gene TRBJ1-1; D may be TRBD1 (5 bases). V lost 0 bases and J lost 4, with 9 bases in between. Germline CDR1 reads MDHEN; CDR2 reads SYDVKM. This CDR3 is built from 14 residues. The CDR3 sequence: CASSLWGGGTEAFF. In DNA, the CDR3 is TGTGCCAGCAGTTTATGGGGGGGTGGCACTGAAGCTTTCTTT.

The genes are TRBV27 and TRBJ2-3; D is unresolved. CDR1 is MNHEY, CDR2 SMNVEV, per germline (reference sequence). The CDR3 length is 13 residues. The V gene lost 5 bases and the J gene lost 0 bases, with 6 bases spanning the gap. CDR3 amino acids: CASSKLSTDTQYF. The CDR3 DNA sequence: TGTGCCAGCAGTAAACTCAGCACAGATACGCAGTATTTT.